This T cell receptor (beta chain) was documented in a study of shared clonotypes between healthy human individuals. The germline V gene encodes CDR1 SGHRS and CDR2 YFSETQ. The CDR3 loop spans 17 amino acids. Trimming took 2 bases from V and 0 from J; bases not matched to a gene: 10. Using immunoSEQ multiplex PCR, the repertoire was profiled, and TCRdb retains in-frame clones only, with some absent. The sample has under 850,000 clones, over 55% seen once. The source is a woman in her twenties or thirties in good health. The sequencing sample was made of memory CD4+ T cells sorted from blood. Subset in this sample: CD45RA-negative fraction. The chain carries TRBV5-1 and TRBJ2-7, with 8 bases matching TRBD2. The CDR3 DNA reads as TGCGCCAGCAGCTTTAGGCCGTCTAGCGGGTACTCCTACGAGCAGTACTTC. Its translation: CASSFRPSSGYSYEQYF.